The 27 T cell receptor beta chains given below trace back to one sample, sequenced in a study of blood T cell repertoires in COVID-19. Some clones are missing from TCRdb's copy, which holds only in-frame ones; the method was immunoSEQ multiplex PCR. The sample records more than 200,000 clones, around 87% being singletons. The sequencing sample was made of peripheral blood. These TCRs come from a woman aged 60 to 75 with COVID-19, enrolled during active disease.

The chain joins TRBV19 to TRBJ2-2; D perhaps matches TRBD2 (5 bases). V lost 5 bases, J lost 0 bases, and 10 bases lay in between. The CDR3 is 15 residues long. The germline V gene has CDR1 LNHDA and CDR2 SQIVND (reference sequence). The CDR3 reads CASSSASPNTGELFF. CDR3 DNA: TGTGCCAGTAGTTCCGCTAGCCCGAACACCGGGGAGCTGTTTTTT.

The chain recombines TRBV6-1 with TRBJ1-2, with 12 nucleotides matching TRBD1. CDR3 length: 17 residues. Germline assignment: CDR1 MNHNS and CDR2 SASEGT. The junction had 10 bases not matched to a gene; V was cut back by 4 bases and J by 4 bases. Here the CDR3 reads CASSAPGQGARGYGYTF. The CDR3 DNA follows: TGTGCCAGCAGTGCACCGGGACAGGGGGCGCGGGGCTATGGCTACACCTTC.

Written as DNA, the CDR3 is TGTGCCAGCAGTGGAGGGCCATTCCTAAACCTCCACTTT. Its translation is CASSGGPFLNLHF. This sequence joins TRBV6-2 or TRBV6-3 and TRBJ1-6; D unresolved. The CDR3 consists of 13 residues. V was trimmed by 5 bases and J by 15 bases, leaving 17 bases between them. CDR1 and CDR2 from the germline V gene are MNHEY and SVGEGT.

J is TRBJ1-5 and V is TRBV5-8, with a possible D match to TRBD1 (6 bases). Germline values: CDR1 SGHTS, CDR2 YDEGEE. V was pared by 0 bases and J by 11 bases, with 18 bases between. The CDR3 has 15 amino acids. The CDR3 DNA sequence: TGTGCCAGCAGCTTGGGGAGCAGGGGCACGCCGGCCCAGCATTTT. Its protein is CASSLGSRGTPAQHF.

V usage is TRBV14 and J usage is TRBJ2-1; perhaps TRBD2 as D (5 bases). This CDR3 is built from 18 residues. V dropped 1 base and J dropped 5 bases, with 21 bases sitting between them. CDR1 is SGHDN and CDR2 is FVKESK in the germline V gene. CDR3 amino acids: CASSQVRLRSRGHNEQFF. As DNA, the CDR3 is TGTGCCAGCAGCCAAGTCCGCCTCAGGAGCCGGGGTCACAATGAGCAGTTCTTC.

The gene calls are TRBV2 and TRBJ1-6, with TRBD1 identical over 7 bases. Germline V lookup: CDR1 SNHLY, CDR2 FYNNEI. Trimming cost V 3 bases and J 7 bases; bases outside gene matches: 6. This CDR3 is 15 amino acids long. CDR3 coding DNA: TGTGCCAGCAGTGATAGGGGGCGCAGGAATTCACCCCTCCACTTT. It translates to CASSDRGRRNSPLHF.

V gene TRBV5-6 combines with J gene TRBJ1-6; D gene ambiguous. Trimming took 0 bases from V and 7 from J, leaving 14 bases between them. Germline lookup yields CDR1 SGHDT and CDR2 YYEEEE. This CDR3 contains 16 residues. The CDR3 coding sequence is TGTGCCAGCAGCTTGGGCTCTAGCCTGCCCAATTCACCCCTCCACTTT. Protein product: CASSLGSSLPNSPLHF.

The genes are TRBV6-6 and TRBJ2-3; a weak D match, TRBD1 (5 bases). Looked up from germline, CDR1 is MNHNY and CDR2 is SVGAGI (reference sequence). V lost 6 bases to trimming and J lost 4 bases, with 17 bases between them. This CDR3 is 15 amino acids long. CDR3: CASRHAAGQADTQYF. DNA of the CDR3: TGTGCCAGCAGACACGCGGCAGGGCAGGCAGATACGCAGTATTTT.

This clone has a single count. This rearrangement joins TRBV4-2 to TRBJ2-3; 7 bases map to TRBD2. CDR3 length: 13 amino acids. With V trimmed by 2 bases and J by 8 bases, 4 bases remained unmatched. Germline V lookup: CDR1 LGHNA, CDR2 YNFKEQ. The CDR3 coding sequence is TGTGCCAGCAGCCAACGACTAGCTGCTACGCAGTATTTT. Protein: CASSQRLAATQYF.

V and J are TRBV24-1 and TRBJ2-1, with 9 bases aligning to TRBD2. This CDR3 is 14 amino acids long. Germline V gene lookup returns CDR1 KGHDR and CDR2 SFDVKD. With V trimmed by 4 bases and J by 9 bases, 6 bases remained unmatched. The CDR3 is CATSEQREATEQFF. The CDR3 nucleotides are TGTGCCACCAGTGAACAGCGGGAGGCTACTGAGCAGTTCTTC.

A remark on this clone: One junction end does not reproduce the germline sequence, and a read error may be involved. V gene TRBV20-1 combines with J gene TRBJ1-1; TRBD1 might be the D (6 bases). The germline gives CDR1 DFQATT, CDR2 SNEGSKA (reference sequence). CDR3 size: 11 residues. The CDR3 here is CSARDRLDSPF. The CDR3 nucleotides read TGCAGTGCTAGAGATAGACTGGACAGCCCTTTT.

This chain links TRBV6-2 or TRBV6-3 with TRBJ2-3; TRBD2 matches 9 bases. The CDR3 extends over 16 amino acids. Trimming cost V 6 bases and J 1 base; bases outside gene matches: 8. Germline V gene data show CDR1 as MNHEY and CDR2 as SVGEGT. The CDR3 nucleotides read TGTGCCAGCAGCCCTAGCGGGATTCATCGCACAGATACGCAGTATTTT. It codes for CASSPSGIHRTDTQYF.

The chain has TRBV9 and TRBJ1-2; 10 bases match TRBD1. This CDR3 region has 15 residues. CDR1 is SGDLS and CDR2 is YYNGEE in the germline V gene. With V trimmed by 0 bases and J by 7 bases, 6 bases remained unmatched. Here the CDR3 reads CASSVASGQGGGYTF. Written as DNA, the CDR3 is TGTGCCAGCAGCGTAGCTAGCGGACAGGGGGGTGGCTACACCTTC.

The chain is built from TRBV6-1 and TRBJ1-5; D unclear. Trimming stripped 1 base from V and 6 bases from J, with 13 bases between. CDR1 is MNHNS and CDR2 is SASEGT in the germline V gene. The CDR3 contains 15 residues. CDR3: CASSEEGRWGQPQHF. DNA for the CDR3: TGTGCCAGCAGTGAAGAAGGGAGGTGGGGTCAGCCCCAGCATTTT.

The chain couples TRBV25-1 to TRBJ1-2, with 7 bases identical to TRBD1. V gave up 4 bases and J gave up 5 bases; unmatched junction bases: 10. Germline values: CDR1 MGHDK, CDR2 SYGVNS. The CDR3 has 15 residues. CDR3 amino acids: CASSGPLKTGYGYTF. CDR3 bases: TGTGCCAGCAGTGGTCCCCTCAAGACAGGGTATGGCTACACCTTC.

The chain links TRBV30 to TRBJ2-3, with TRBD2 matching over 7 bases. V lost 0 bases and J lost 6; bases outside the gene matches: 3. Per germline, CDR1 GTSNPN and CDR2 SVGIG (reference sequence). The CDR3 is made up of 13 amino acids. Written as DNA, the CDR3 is TGTGCCTGGAGTGTGGGAGGGCCTGATACGCAGTATTTT. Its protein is CAWSVGGPDTQYF.

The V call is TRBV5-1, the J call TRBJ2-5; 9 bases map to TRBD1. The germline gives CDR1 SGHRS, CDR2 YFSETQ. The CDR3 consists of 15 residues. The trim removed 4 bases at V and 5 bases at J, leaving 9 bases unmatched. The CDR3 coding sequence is TGCGCCAGCAGCGGGATACAGGGGGCGGTGGAGACCCAGTACTTC. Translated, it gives CASSGIQGAVETQYF.

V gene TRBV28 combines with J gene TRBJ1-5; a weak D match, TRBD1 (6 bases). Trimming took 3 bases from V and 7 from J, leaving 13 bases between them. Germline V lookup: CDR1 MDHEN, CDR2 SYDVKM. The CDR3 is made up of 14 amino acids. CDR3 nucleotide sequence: TGTGCCAGCAGTTTTGGGGGGGCCAGCCAGCCCCAGCATTTT. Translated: CASSFGGASQPQHF.

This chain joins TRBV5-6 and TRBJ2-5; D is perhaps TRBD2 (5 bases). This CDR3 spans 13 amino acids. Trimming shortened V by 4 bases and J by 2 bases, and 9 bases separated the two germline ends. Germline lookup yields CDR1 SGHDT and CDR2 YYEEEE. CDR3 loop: CASSLARQETQYF. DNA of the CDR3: TGTGCCAGCAGCCTAGCCCGTCAAGAGACCCAGTACTTC.

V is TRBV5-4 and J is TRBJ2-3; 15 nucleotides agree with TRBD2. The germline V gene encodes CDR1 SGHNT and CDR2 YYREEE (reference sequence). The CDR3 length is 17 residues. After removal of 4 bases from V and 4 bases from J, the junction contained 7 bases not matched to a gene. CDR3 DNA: TGTGCCAGCAGCCCGCGGACTAGCGGGAGGGGGGCAGATACGCAGTATTTT. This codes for CASSPRTSGRGADTQYF.

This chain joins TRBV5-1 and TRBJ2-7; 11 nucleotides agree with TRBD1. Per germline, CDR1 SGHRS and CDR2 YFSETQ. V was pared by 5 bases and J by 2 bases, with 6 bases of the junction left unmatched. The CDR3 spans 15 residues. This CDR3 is CASSRGTGGPYEQYF. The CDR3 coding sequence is TGCGCCAGCAGTCGCGGGACAGGGGGACCCTACGAGCAGTACTTC.

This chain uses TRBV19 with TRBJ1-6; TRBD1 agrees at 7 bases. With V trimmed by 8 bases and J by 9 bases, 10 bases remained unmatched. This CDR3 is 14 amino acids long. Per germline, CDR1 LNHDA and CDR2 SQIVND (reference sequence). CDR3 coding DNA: TGTGCCAGTTCCCCAGGGGGTAATGGTTCACCCCTCCACTTT. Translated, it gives CASSPGGNGSPLHF.

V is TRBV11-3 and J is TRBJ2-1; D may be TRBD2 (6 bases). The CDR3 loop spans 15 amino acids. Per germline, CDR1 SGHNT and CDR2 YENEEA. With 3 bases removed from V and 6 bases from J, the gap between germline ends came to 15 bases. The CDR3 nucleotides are TGTGCCAGCAGCTTCGGACTGATGGAGGGCAATGAGCAGTTCTTC. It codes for CASSFGLMEGNEQFF.

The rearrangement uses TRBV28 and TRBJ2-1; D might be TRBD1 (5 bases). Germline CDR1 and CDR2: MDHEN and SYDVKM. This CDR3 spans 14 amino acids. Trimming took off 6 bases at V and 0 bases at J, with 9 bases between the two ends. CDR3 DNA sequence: TGTGCCAGCAGAGGGGATAGCTCCTACAATGAGCAGTTCTTC. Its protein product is CASRGDSSYNEQFF.

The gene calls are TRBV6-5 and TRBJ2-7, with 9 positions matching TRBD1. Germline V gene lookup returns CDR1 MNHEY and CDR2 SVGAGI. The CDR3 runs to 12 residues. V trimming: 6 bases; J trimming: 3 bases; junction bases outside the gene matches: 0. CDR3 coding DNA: TGTGCCAGCAGGGACAGGGGCTACGAGCAGTACTTC. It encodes CASRDRGYEQYF.

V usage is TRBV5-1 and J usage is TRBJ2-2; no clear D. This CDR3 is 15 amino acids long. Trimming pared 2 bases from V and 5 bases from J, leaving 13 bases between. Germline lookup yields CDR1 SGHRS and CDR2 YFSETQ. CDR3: CASSFGSQGTGELFF. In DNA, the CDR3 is TGCGCCAGCAGCTTCGGGTCGCAAGGAACCGGGGAGCTGTTTTTT.

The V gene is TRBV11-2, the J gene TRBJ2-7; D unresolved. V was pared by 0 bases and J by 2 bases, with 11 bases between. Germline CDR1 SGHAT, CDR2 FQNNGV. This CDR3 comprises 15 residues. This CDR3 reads CASSLDMLPTYEQYF. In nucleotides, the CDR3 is TGTGCCAGCAGCTTAGATATGCTACCCACCTACGAGCAGTACTTC.